The T cell receptor (beta chain) described here comes from a study of early T cells in non-severe SARS-CoV-2 infection. This clonotype occurred many times. TCRdb analysed the 5' RACE reads with MiXCR anew, one entry per CDR3 protein. This sample has tens of thousands of distinct CDR3 sequences, with around 10% found just once. The CDR3 has 12 amino acids. The ends were cut back, 3 bases at V and 1 base at J, with 6 bases in the middle. Germline CDR1 and CDR2: DFQATT and SNEGSKA (reference sequence). The sample taken for sequencing was whole blood. The chain carries TRBV20-1 and TRBJ1-1; D gene ambiguous. The TCR comes from an adult who was a healthcare worker with PCR-confirmed SARS-CoV-2 infection or an uninfected control (not recorded which). The CDR3 spells CSASAGNTEAFF. The CDR3 nucleotides read TGCAGTGCTAGCGCCGGGAACACTGAAGCTTTCTTT.